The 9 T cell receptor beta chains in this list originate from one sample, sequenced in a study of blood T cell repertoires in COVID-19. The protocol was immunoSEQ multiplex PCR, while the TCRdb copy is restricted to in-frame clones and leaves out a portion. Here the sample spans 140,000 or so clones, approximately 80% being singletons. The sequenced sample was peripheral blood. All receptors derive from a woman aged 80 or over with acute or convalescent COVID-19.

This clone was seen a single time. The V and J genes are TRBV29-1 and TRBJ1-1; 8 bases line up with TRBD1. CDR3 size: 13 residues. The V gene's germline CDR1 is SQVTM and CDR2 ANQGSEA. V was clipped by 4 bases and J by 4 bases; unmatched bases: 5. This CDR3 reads CSVVQGEITEAFF. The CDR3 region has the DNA TGCAGCGTTGTACAGGGGGAGATCACTGAAGCTTTCTTT.

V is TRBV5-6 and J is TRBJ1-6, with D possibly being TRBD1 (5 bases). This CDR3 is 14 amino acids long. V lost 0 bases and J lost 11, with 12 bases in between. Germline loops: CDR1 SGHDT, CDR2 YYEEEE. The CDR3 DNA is TGTGCCAGCAGCTTGGACGGGGGGAGTACACCCCTCCACTTT. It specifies CASSLDGGSTPLHF.

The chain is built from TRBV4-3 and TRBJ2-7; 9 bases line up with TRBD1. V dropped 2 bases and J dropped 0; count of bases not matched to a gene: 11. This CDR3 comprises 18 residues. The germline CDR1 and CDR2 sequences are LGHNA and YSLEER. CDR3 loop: CASSQQETGTGSSYEQYF. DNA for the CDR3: TGCGCCAGCAGCCAACAAGAAACCGGGACAGGGAGCTCCTACGAGCAGTACTTC.

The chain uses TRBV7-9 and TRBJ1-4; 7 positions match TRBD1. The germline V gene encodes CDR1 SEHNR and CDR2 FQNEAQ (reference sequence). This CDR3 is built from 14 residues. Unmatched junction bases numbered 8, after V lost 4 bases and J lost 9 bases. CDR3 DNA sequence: TGTGCCAGCAGCTCCTACAGGGGACCTCAAAAACTGTTTTTT. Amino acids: CASSSYRGPQKLFF.

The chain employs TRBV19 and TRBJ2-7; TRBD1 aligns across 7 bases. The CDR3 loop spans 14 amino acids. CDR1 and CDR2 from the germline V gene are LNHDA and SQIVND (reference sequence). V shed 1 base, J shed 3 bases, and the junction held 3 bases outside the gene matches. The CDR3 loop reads CASSIGGQLYEQYF. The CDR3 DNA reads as TGTGCCAGTAGTATAGGGGGACAGCTCTACGAGCAGTACTTC.

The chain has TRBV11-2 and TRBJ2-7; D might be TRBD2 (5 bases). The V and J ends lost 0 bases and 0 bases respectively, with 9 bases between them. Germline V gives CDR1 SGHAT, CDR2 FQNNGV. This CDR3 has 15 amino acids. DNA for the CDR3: TGTGCCAGCAGCTTAGAATGGGGAGACTCCTACGAGCAGTACTTC. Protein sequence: CASSLEWGDSYEQYF.

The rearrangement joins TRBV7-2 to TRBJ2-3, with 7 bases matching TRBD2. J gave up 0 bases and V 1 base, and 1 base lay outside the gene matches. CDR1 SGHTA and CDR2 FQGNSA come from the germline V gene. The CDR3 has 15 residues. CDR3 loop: CASSLDSGSTDTQYF. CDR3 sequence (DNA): TGTGCCAGCAGCTTAGATAGCGGGAGCACAGATACGCAGTATTTT.

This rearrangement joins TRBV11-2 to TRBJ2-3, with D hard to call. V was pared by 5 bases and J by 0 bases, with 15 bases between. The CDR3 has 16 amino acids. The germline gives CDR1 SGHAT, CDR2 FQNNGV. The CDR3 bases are TGTGCCAGCAGCCCCTGGAAAACAGCTAGCACAGATACGCAGTATTTT. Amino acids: CASSPWKTASTDTQYF.

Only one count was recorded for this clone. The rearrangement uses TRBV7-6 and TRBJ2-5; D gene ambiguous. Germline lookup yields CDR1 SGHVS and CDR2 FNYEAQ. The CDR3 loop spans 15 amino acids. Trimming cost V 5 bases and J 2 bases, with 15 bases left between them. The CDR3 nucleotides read TGTGCCAGCAGCCCACGCCGAGGAGCTCAAGAGACCCAGTACTTC. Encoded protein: CASSPRRGAQETQYF.